This TCR beta chain was recovered during a study of CD8+ T cells in alopecia areata. Study-wide background: It was oral tofacitinib, at 5 to 10 mg twice daily, that treated patients received.

Whole-study results and caveats: More clonal than normal scalp was lesional scalp, particularly alopecia totalis/universalis. Scalp sample data also include resident alphabeta T cells from normal skin.

In the case of this clone: What it binds is unknown. The same CDR3 also results from other DNA sequences found in this sample.

Sorted populations comprised CD4+ and CD8+ T cells obtained from PBMCs. RNA, once extracted, was reverse transcribed into cDNA for use as the sequencing template. Profiling relied on immunoSEQ multiplex PCR, and the TCRdb table lists in-frame clones only, not all of them. The sample has roughly 200,000 clones, roughly 60% seen once. The germline gives CDR1 SQVTM, CDR2 ANQGSEA. J lost 2 bases, V lost 4 bases, and 1 base had no gene match. CDR3 length: 14 amino acids. The chain recombines TRBV29-1 with TRBJ2-5; the match to TRBD2 covers 13 bases. This TCR came from a human donor with alopecia areata. The sequences come from CD4+ T cells sorted from blood, collected at week 0. The CDR3 sequence is CSVGLAGGQETQYF. The CDR3 coding sequence is TGCAGCGTTGGACTAGCGGGGGGTCAAGAGACCCAGTACTTC.